These 10 T cell receptor beta chains were sequenced from one sample in a study of blood T cell repertoires in COVID-19. Sequencing was performed with immunoSEQ multiplex PCR; in TCRdb, only in-frame clones are kept and a portion is missing. The sample carries nearly 200,000 clones, 70% to 90% recorded once. Sequencing was done on a sample of peripheral blood. These receptors originate from a man aged 55-75 years with COVID-19, enrolled during active disease.

The chain joins TRBV5-1 to TRBJ2-1, with a possible D match to TRBD2 (6 bases). The germline gives CDR1 SGHRS, CDR2 YFSETQ. The CDR3 consists of 16 residues. V was pared by 4 bases and J by 3 bases, with 17 bases between. CDR3 DNA: TGCGCCAGCAGCCCGTCCGCGGGACGCAACTACAATGAGCAGTTCTTC. Translated: CASSPSAGRNYNEQFF.

There are a few counts of this clone. The genes are TRBV6-5 and TRBJ1-2, with 7 bases lining up with TRBD1. CDR1 is MNHEY and CDR2 is SVGAGI in the germline V gene. Unmatched junction bases numbered 7, after V lost 7 bases and J lost 2 bases. CDR3 length: 14 amino acids. This chain's CDR3 is CASIPTGTNYGYTF. CDR3 sequence (DNA): TGTGCCAGCATTCCGACAGGGACCAACTATGGCTACACCTTC.

This clone showed up just once. This chain joins TRBV12-3 or TRBV12-4 and TRBJ1-2, with 8 bases that match TRBD1. The V gene end was trimmed by 7 bases and the J gene end by 7 bases; junction bases not matched to a gene: 8. This CDR3 is built from 13 residues. CDR3 in DNA: TGTGCCAGCACCCCGGACAGGGTGGGTGGCTACACCTTC. Its translation: CASTPDRVGGYTF.

The genes are TRBV12-3 or TRBV12-4 and TRBJ2-7; no clear D gene. This CDR3 spans 12 amino acids. Trimming took off 6 bases at V and 0 bases at J, with 6 bases between the two ends. The CDR3 sequence is CASRGYSYEQYF. The CDR3 nucleotides read TGTGCCAGCAGGGGCTACTCCTACGAGCAGTACTTC.

J is TRBJ1-2 and V is TRBV5-1, with unresolved D. Germline V gene lookup returns CDR1 SGHRS and CDR2 YFSETQ. The CDR3 sequence is 12 residues long. Deletions cut 2 bases from V and 5 bases from J, with 7 bases between. The CDR3 bases are TGCGCCAGCAGCTTCGCGGAATATGGCTACACCTTC. Amino acid sequence: CASSFAEYGYTF.

This clone has only a few counts. This chain links TRBV4-1 with TRBJ1-6; 8 bases line up with TRBD1. Germline assignment: CDR1 MGHRA and CDR2 YSYEKL. The V and J ends lost 3 bases and 3 bases, in that order; junction bases with no gene match: 4. The CDR3 consists of 16 residues. The CDR3 region has the DNA TGCGCCAGCAGCCAGACAGGGGCGAGCTATAATTCACCCCTCCACTTT. Translated: CASSQTGASYNSPLHF.

This chain uses TRBV7-9 with TRBJ2-3; D ambiguous. V shed 2 bases and J shed 0 bases, with 12 bases lying between them. Germline lookup yields CDR1 SEHNR and CDR2 FQNEAQ (reference sequence). This CDR3 region has 16 residues. CDR3 loop: CASSLRRSPSTDTQYF. CDR3 in DNA: TGTGCCAGCAGCTTAAGGCGGTCCCCTAGCACAGATACGCAGTATTTT.

This clone was picked up a small number of times. The chain has TRBV2 and TRBJ1-1; D gene unclear. Germline V gene sequence: CDR1 SNHLY, CDR2 FYNNEI. This CDR3 has 11 residues. The V end was cut by 5 bases, the J end by 9 bases, with 10 bases between. In DNA, the CDR3 is TGTGCCAGCAGTTCAACAGATAAAGCTTTCTTT. It yields the protein CASSSTDKAFF.

The chain joins TRBV30 to TRBJ1-2; D uncertain. In germline, CDR1 is GTSNPN, CDR2 SVGIG (reference sequence). V was cut by 7 bases and J by 2 bases, with 14 bases left in between. The CDR3 contains 13 residues. DNA of the CDR3: TGTGCCTCTCCCGGGGAGGGAAACTATGGCTACACCTTC. This gives the protein CASPGEGNYGYTF.

The chain uses TRBV5-4 and TRBJ2-1, with 11 bases identical to TRBD1. The germline V gene encodes CDR1 SGHNT and CDR2 YYREEE (reference sequence). V shed 3 bases and J 7 bases; nucleotides not matched to a gene: 6. The CDR3 is 15 amino acids. Here the CDR3 DNA reads TGTGCCAGCAGCTCAGGACAGGGGGCGCCTAATGAGCAGTTCTTC. As protein: CASSSGQGAPNEQFF.